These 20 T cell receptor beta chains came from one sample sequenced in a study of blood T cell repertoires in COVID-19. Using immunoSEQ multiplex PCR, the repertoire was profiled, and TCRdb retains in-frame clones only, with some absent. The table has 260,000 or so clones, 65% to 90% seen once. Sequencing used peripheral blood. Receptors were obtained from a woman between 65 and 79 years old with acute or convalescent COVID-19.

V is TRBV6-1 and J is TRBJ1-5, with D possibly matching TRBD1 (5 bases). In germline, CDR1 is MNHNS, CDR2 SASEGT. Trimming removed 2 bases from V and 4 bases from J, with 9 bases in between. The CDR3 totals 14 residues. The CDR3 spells CASSESQVNQPQHF. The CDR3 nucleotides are TGTGCCAGCAGTGAATCACAGGTTAATCAGCCCCAGCATTTT.

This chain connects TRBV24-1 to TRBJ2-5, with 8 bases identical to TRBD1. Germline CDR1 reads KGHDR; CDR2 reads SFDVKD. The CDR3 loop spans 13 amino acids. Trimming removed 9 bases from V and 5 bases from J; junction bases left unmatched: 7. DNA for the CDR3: TGTGCCACCGACAGGGGCGGCGGCGAGACCCAGTACTTC. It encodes CATDRGGGETQYF.

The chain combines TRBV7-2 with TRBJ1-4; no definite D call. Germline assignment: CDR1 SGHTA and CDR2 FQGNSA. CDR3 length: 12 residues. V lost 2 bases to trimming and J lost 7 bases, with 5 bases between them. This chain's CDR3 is CASSLRPEKLFF. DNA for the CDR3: TGTGCCAGCAGCTTACGTCCTGAAAAACTGTTTTTT.

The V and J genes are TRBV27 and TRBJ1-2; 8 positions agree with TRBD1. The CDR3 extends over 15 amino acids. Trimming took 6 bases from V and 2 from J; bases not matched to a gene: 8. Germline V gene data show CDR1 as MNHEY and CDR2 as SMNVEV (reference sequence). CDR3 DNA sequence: TGTGCCAGCAGGGGACAGGCACCTTCGAACTATGGCTACACCTTC. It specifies CASRGQAPSNYGYTF.

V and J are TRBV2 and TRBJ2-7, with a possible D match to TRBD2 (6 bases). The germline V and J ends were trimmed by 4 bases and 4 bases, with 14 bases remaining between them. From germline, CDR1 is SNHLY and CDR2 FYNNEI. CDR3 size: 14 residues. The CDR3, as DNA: TGTGCCAGCAGTGCCGAGGAGGGGTTTTACGAGCAGTACTTC. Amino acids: CASSAEEGFYEQYF.

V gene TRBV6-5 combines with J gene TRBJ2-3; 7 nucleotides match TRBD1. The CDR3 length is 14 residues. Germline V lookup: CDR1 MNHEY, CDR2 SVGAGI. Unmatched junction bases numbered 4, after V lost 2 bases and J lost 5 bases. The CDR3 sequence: CASSYHGTVDTQYF. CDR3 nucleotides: TGTGCCAGCAGTTACCACGGGACAGTAGATACGCAGTATTTT.

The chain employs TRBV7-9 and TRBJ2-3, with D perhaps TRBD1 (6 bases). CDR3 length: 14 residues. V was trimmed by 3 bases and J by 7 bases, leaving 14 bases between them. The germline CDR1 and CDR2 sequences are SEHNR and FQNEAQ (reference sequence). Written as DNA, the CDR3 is TGTGCCAGCAGCTTGGGTCAGGGGACAAATACGCAGTATTTT. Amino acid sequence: CASSLGQGTNTQYF.

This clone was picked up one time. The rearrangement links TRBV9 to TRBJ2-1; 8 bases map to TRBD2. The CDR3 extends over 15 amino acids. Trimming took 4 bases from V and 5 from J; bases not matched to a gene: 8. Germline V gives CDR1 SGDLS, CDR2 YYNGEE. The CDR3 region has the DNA TGTGCCAGCAGCCCCGGGGGGGCCTACGACAATGAGCAGTTCTTC. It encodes CASSPGGAYDNEQFF. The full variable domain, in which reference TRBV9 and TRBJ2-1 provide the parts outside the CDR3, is DSGVTQTPKHLITATGQRVTLRCSPRSGDLSVYWYQQSLDQGLQFLIQYYNGEERAKGNILERFSAQQFPDLHSELNLSSLELGDSALYFCASSPGGAYDNEQFFGPGTRLTVL.

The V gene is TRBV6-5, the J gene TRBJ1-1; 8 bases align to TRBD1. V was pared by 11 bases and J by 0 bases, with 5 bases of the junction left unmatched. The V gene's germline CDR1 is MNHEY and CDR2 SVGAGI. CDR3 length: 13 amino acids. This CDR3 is CAGGQGLNTEAFF. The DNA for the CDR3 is TGTGCCGGCGGACAGGGTTTGAACACTGAAGCTTTCTTT.

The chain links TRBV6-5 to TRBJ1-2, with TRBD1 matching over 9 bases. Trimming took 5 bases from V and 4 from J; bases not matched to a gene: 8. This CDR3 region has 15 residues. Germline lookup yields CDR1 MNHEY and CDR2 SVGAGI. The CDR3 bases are TGTGCCAGCAGTCATCCGGGACAGGGTACCTATGGCTACACCTTC. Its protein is CASSHPGQGTYGYTF.

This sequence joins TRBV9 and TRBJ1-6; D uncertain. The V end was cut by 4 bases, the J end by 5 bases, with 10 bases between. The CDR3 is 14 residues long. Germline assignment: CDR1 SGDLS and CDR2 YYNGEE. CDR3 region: CASSSGPNNSPLHF. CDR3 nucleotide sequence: TGTGCCAGCAGCTCCGGTCCGAATAATTCACCCCTCCACTTT.

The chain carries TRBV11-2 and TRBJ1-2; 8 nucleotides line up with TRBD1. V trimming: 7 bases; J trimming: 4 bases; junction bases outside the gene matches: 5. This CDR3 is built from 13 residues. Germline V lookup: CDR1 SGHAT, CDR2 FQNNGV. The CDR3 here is CASKLDRAYGYTF. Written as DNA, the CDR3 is TGTGCCAGCAAACTGGACAGGGCCTATGGCTACACCTTC.

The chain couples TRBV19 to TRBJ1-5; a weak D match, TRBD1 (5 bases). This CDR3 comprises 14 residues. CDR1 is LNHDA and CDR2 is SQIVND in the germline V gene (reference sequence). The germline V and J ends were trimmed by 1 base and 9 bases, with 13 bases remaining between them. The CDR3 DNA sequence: TGTGCCAGTAGTATAGGTCAGGACATGGGGCCCCAGCATTTT. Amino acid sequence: CASSIGQDMGPQHF.

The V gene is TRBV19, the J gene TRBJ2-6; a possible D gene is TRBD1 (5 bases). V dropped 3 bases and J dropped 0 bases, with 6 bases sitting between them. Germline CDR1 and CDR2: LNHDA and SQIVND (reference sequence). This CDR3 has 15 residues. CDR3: CASSIDSSGANVLTF. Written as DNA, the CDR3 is TGTGCCAGTAGTATCGACAGCTCTGGGGCCAACGTCCTGACTTTC.

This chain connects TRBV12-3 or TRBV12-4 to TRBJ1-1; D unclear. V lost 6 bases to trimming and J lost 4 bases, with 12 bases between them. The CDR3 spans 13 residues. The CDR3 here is CASSWETGTEAFF. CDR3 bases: TGTGCCAGCAGCTGGGAGACTGGCACTGAAGCTTTCTTT.

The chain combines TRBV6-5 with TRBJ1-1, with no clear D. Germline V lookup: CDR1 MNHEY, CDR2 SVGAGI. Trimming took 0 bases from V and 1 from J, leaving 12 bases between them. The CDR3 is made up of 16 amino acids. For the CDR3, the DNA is TGTGCCAGCAGTTACTCGAATATAGTCCGGAACACTGAAGCTTTCTTT. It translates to CASSYSNIVRNTEAFF.

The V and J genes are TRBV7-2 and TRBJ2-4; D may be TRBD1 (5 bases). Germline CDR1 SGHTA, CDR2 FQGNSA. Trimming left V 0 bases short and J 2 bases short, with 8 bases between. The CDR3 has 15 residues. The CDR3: CASSLARVTKNIQYF. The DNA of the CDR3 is TGTGCCAGCAGCTTAGCCAGGGTCACCAAAAACATTCAGTACTTC. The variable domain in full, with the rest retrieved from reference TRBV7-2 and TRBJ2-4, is GAGVSQSPSNKVTEKGKDVELRCDPISGHTALYWYRQSLGQGLEFLIYFQGNSAPDKSGLPSDRFSAERTGGSVSTLTIQRTQQEDSAVYLCASSLARVTKNIQYFGAGTRLSVL.

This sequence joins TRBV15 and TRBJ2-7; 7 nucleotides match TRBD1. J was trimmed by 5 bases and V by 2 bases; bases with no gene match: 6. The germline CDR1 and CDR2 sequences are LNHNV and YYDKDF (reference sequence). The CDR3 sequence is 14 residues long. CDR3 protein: CATSRPQGVHEQYF. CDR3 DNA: TGTGCCACCAGCAGACCTCAGGGGGTCCACGAGCAGTACTTC.

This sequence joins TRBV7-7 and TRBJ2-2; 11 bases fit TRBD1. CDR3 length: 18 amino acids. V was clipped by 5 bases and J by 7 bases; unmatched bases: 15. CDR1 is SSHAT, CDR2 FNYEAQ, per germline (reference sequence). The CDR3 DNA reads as TGTGCCAGCAGCCCGACATTAAGGACAGGGGGCATTGTCGGGGAGCTGTTTTTT. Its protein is CASSPTLRTGGIVGELFF.

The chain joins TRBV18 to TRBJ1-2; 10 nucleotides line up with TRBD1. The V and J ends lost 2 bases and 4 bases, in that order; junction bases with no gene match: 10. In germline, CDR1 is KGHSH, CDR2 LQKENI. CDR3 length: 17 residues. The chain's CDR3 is CASSPTGTGDSGYGYTF. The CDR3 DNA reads TGTGCCAGCTCACCAACCGGGACAGGGGATTCCGGCTATGGCTACACCTTC.